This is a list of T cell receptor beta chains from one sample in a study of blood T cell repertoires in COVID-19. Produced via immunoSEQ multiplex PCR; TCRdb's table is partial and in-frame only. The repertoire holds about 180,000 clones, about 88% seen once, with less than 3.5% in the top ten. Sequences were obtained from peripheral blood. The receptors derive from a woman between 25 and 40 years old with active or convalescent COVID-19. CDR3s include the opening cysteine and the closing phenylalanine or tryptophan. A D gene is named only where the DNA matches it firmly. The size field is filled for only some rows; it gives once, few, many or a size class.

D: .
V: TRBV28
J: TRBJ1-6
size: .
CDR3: CASSLEPYNSPLHF
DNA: TGTGCCAGCAGTTTGGAGCCCTATAATTCACCCCTCCACTTT

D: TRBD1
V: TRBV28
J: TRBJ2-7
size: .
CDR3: CASSPGQGIYEQYF
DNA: TGTGCCAGCAGTCCGGGACAGGGGATCTACGAGCAGTACTTC

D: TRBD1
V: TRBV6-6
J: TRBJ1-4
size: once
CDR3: CASSTGVTNEKLFF
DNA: TGTGCCAGCAGTACAGGGGTGACTAATGAAAAACTGTTTTTT

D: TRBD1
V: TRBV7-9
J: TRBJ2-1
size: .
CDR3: CASSSGQGPEQFF
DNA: TGTGCCAGCAGCTCCGGACAGGGGCCTGAGCAGTTCTTC

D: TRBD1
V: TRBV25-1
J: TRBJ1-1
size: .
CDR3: CASSESLTGAEAFF
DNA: TGTGCCAGCAGTGAATCCCTGACAGGGGCTGAAGCTTTCTTT

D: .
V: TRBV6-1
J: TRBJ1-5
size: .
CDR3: CASSGGSQERSNQPQHF
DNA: TGTGCCAGCAGTGGCGGGAGCCAGGAAAGGAGCAATCAGCCCCAGCATTTT

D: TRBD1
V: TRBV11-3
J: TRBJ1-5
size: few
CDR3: CASSLGGDSGNQPQHF
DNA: TGTGCCAGCAGCTTGGGCGGGGACAGCGGCAATCAGCCCCAGCATTTT

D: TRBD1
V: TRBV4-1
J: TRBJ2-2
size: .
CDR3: CASSPGTGGTGELFF
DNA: TGCGCCAGCAGCCCCGGGACAGGGGGAACCGGGGAGCTGTTTTTT

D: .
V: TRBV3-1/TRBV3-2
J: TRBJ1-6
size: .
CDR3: CASSQVQASSPLHF
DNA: TGTGCCAGCAGCCAAGTACAGGCTTCTTCACCCCTCCACTTT

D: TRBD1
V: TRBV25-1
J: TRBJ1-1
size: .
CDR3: CASSGYTRGILTSFF
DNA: TGTGCCAGCAGTGGATACACCAGGGGGATCCTGACATCTTTCTTT

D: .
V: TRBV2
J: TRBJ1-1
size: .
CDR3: CASRSLWAEEQSTEAFF
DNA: TGTGCCAGCAGATCACTTTGGGCGGAGGAACAATCCACTGAAGCTTTCTTT

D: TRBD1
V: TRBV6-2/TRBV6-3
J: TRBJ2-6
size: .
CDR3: CASSYSRRGEDRVKGANVLTF
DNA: TGTGCCAGCAGTTACTCGAGGAGGGGAGAGGACAGGGTGAAAGGGGCCAACGTCCTGACTTTC

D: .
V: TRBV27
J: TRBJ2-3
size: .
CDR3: CASSLASRGTDTQYF
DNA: TGTGCCAGCAGTCTAGCGAGTCGGGGCACAGATACGCAGTATTTT

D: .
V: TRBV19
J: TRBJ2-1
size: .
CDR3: CASSIVGALGTNEQFF
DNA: TGTGCCAGTAGTATAGTGGGAGCCTTGGGGACAAATGAGCAGTTCTTC

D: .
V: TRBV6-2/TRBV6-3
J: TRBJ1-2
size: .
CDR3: CASSPGTSRGVGYTF
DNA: TGTGCCAGCAGTCCCGGGACAAGCCGTGGGGTGGGCTACACCTTC

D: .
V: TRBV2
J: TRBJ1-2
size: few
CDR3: CASSQSTAKMGYGYTF
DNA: TGTGCCAGCAGCCAATCGACAGCAAAAATGGGCTATGGCTACACCTTC

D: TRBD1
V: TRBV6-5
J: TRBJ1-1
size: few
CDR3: CASSYAGQENTEAFF
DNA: TGTGCCAGCAGTTACGCGGGACAGGAGAACACTGAAGCTTTCTTT

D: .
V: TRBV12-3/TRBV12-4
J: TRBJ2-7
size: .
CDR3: CASTLERGNEQYF
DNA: TGTGCCAGCACCCTCGAACGAGGTAACGAGCAGTACTTC

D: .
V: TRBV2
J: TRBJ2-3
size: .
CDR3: CASSGEWSDTQYF
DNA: TGTGCCAGCAGTGGGGAGTGGAGCGATACGCAGTATTTT

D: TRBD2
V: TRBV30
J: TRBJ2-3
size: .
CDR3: CAWSTSLAGGWDTQYF
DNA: TGTGCCTGGAGTACCTCTCTAGCGGGGGGGTGGGATACGCAGTATTTT

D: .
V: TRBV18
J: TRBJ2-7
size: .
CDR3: CASSPDFRDTYEQYF
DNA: TGTGCCAGCTCACCCGATTTCAGGGACACCTACGAGCAGTACTTC

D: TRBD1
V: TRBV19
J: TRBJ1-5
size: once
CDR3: CASSIEDRRSPQHF
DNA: TGTGCCAGTAGTATAGAGGACAGGAGATCGCCCCAGCATTTT

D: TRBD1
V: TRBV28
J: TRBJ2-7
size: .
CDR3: CASRERPGTGLYEQYF
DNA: TGTGCCAGTAGAGAAAGACCCGGGACAGGGCTTTACGAGCAGTACTTC

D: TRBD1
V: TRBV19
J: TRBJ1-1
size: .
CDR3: CASSMGGGTGNVRTEAFF
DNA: TGTGCCAGTAGTATGGGGGGTGGGACAGGGAACGTTCGCACTGAAGCTTTCTTT

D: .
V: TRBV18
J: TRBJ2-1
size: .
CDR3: CASSPGPTYNEQFF
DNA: TGTGCCAGCTCACCAGGGCCGACCTACAATGAGCAGTTCTTC

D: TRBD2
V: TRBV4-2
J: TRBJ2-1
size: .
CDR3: CASSRTLAGGWDEQFF
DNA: TGTGCCAGCAGCCGCACACTAGCGGGGGGCTGGGATGAGCAGTTCTTC

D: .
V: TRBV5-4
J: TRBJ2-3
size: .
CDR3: CASSLSTDTQYF
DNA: TGTGCCAGCAGCCTTAGCACAGATACGCAGTATTTT

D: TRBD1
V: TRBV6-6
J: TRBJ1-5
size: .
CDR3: CASRRSTGGLNQPQHF
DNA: TGTGCCAGCAGACGATCGACAGGGGGTCTCAATCAGCCCCAGCATTTT

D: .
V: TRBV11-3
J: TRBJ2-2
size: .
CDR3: CASSFGTNPNTGELFF
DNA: TGTGCCAGCAGCTTCGGGACAAATCCGAACACCGGGGAGCTGTTTTTT